Listed below are T cell receptor beta chains from one sample, sequenced in a study of regulatory T cells in long-lasting Graves disease. TCRdb ran MiXCR on the multiplex PCR reads and lists one entry per CDR3 protein. The table includes about 560,000 distinct CDR3 sequences, about 16% detected once. These same records also appear under a second study, on T cells in Graves' hyperthyroidism and ophthalmopathy.

The source material was peripheral blood mononuclear cells (PBMCs), sampled at new diagnosis, from a patient treated with antithyroid drugs. The receptor set was obtained from a man aged 18 to 29 with Graves disease. CDR3s include the opening cysteine and the closing phenylalanine or tryptophan. The D gene is left open where the match is weak. The size of a clone is reported for some rows only, either as once, few or many, or as a class for expanded clones.

j_call d_call v_call clone_size cdr3_nt cdr3_aa
TRBJ1-1 . TRBV7-3 . TGTGCCAGCAGCTTATCGGTTGACACTGAAGCTTTCTTT CASSLSVDTEAFF
TRBJ1-1 . TRBV5-1 few TGCGCCAGCAGCTTGGAGGCCAGAAAGAACACTGAAGCTTTCTTT CASSLEARKNTEAFF
TRBJ2-7 TRBD2 TRBV2 many TGTGCCAGCAGTGATGCTAGCGGGAGCTACGAGCAGTACTTC CASSDASGSYEQYF
TRBJ2-3 . TRBV6-2/TRBV6-3 . TGTGCCAGCAGTTATTCTCCCTCTAGCACAGATACGCAGTATTTT CASSYSPSSTDTQYF
TRBJ1-2 . TRBV30 many TGTGCCTGGAGTGTACAATCGCACTATGGCTACACCTTC CAWSVQSHYGYTF
TRBJ2-1 TRBD2 TRBV6-1 . TGTGCCAGCAGTGAATTACAGACTAGCGGGGGTGAGCAGTTCTTC CASSELQTSGGEQFF
TRBJ2-7 . TRBV5-1 many TGCGCCAGCACTTTTACGGATTACTCCTACGAGCAGTACTTC CASTFTDYSYEQYF
TRBJ1-2 . TRBV27 . TGTGCCAGCCGCGACGGGTCCCGGCTCGGCTACACCTTC CASRDGSRLGYTF
TRBJ2-1 . TRBV11-2 few TGTGCCAGCTACAACTCCGGGGGGGACAGTCACAATGAGCAGTTCTTC CASYNSGGDSHNEQFF
TRBJ1-5 . TRBV6-2/TRBV6-3 few TGTGCCAGCAGTGAACATCTGTGGAAGGCCGATCAGCCCCAGCATTTT CASSEHLWKADQPQHF
TRBJ2-6 . TRBV10-1 few TGTGCCAGCAGCGCAGGGTCTGGGGCCAACGTCCTGACTTTC CASSAGSGANVLTF
TRBJ2-7 TRBD1 TRBV9 many TGTGCCAGCAGCGTAGGCTCGGGACAGACCTACGAGCAGTACTTC CASSVGSGQTYEQYF
TRBJ1-1 TRBD1 TRBV7-9 many TGTGCCAGCAGCTTATCCCCAGGGGGGAACACTGAAGCTTTCTTT CASSLSPGGNTEAFF
TRBJ2-1 TRBD2 TRBV7-9 . TGTGCCAGCAGCCCACGGGGGGGGGATAATGAGCAGTTCTTC CASSPRGGDNEQFF
TRBJ2-1 TRBD2 TRBV6-1 . TGTGCCAGCAGCGAGACTAGCGGGAGGGCCGGGTACAATGAGCAGTTCTTC CASSETSGRAGYNEQFF
TRBJ2-7 . TRBV5-1 many TGCGCCAGCAGCTTGGGACAGAACTCCTACGAGCAGTACTTC CASSLGQNSYEQYF
TRBJ2-2 . TRBV10-3 few TGTGCCATCAGGAGGACAGACGCGAACACCGGGGAGCTGTTTTTT CAIRRTDANTGELFF
TRBJ1-1 . TRBV28 few TGTGCCAGCAGCGACCCGGGGGTTGGTACTGAAGCTTTCTTT CASSDPGVGTEAFF
TRBJ2-5 . TRBV9 . TGTGCCAGCAGCCGAGCGGACCATGAGACCCAGTACTTC CASSRADHETQYF
TRBJ2-5 TRBD2 TRBV19 few TGTGCCAGTAGTCCGACCCCCCTAGCGGGAGTTGCAGAGACCCAGTACTTC CASSPTPLAGVAETQYF
TRBJ2-2 . TRBV10-1 few TGCGCCAGCAGTGCCGGGACACCCAGGGCCGGGGAGCTGTTTTTT CASSAGTPRAGELFF
TRBJ1-1 . TRBV6-9 many TGTGCCAGCAGTTCCGTCCCCAACACTGAAGCTTTCTTT CASSSVPNTEAFF
TRBJ1-1 . TRBV6-1 many TGTGCCAGCAGCCTTAGGCCGAGTTCTGAAGCTTTCTTT CASSLRPSSEAFF
TRBJ2-1 TRBD1 TRBV12-3/TRBV12-4 . TGTGCCAGCCAACAGGGGGCTAGTAGTGAGCAGTTCTTC CASQQGASSEQFF
TRBJ1-1 . TRBV7-3 many TGTGCCAGCAGCTTAGATTCGGGCCCGAACACTGAAGCTTTCTTT CASSLDSGPNTEAFF
TRBJ2-7 . TRBV12-3/TRBV12-4 many TGTGCCAGTTCCTCTACGATGTGGAAGACCCCCCCCAGCGAGCAGTACTTC CASSSTMWKTPPSEQYF
TRBJ2-1 . TRBV12-3/TRBV12-4 many TGTGCCAGCAGTTCCACTTCGAATGAGCAGTTCTTC CASSSTSNEQFF
TRBJ2-4 . TRBV19 few TGTGCCAGTAGTCACACCAAAAACATTCAGTACTTC CASSHTKNIQYF
TRBJ2-3 . TRBV2 . TGTGCCAGCAGGCGGGATGACAGGACTACAGATACGCAGTATTTT CASRRDDRTTDTQYF
TRBJ2-2 . TRBV5-6 . TGTGCCAGCAGCTTTGGCGGGGAAGGTGCCGGGGAGCTGTTTTTT CASSFGGEGAGELFF
TRBJ2-7 . TRBV20-1 few TGCAGTGCTGCTAAGGCCTACGAGCAGTACTTC CSAAKAYEQYF
TRBJ1-4 TRBD1 TRBV30 many TGTGCCTGGGAGCCACCCCGGGACAGGGGACATGAAAAACTGTTTTTT CAWEPPRDRGHEKLFF
TRBJ2-2 TRBD2 TRBV5-1 . TGTGCCAGCAGCTCTAGCGGGAGGGGCTGGACCGGGGAGCTGTTTTTT CASSSSGRGWTGELFF
TRBJ2-1 . TRBV27 many TGTGCCAGCAGTAAGGCGGGTAGCGGTAGAGGAAATGAGCAGTTCTTC CASSKAGSGRGNEQFF
TRBJ1-1 . TRBV28 many TGTGCCAGCAGTTTAAGGAGGGGAGAAGCTTTCTTT CASSLRRGEAFF
TRBJ2-7 . TRBV7-2 many TGTGCCAGCAGCTCTCGGACCGGTTCCTACGAGCAGTACTTC CASSSRTGSYEQYF
TRBJ2-1 TRBD2 TRBV9 few TGTGCCAGCAGCGCCACTAGCGGGCTGTTCCATGAGCAGTTCTTC CASSATSGLFHEQFF